This TCR beta chain came from a study of siplizumab effects on memory and regulatory T cells. Study-level results: Of the alloreactive clones, only a minor fraction mapped to unstimulated subsets. The naive T cell population seemed more diverse than memory cells and seemed a major contributor to the alloresponse.

Here immunoSEQ multiplex PCR was the method, and the copy in TCRdb shows in-frame clones only, minus some. The table lists more than 60,000 clones, around 93% of them singletons. In regard to this clone: Its antigen remains unidentified.

V lost 6 bases, J lost 0 bases, and 15 bases lay in between. The CDR3 length is 16 residues. Germline CDR1 LNHDA, CDR2 SQIVND (reference sequence). Sequencing was done on a sample of CD8+ T cells sorted from blood. The receptor was derived from a human donor in good health. The V gene is TRBV19, the J gene TRBJ1-3, with D possibly TRBD1 on 6 matching bases. The CDR3 reads CASRASTRGSGNTIYF. The CDR3 DNA reads as TGTGCCAGTAGAGCGTCCACCAGGGGCTCTGGAAACACCATATATTTT.